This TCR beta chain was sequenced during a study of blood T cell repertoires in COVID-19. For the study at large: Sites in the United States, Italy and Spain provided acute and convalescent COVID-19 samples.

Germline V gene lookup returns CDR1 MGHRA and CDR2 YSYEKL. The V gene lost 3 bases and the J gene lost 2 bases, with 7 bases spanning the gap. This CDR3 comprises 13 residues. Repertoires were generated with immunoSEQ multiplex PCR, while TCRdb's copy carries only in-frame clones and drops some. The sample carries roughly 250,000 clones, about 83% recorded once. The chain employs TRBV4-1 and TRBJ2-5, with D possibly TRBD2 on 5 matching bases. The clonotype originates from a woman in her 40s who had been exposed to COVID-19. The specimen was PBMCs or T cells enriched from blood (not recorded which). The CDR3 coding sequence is TGCGCCAGCAGCCAGGAGCGGCAAGAGACCCAGTACTTC. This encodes CASSQERQETQYF.